The sequence of this T cell receptor beta chain was determined in a study of blood T cell repertoires in COVID-19. Assay used: immunoSEQ multiplex PCR; TCRdb lists only in-frame clones, some missing. The sample has approximately 150,000 clones; more than 70% are singletons. This sequence originates from a middle-aged man who had recovered from COVID-19. The sample consisted of PBMCs or T cells enriched from blood (not recorded which).

CDR3: CASSLVQGNEQFF. CDR3 DNA: TGCGCCAGCAGCTTAGTACAGGGGAATGAGCAGTTCTTC. The chain couples TRBV5-1 to TRBJ2-1; the match to TRBD1 covers 7 bases. CDR3 length equals 13 residues. V was clipped by 2 bases and J by 7 bases; unmatched bases: 3. Per the germline V gene, CDR1 is SGHRS and CDR2 is YFSETQ.